The next 14 T cell receptor beta chains were all read from a single sample in a study of T cells in narcolepsy. The method was immunoSEQ multiplex PCR; TCRdb's version includes in-frame clones alone and lacks a portion of them. The sample records around 28,000 clones, just under 80% being singletons. Sequences were obtained from CD45RA- memory CD4+ T cells from PBMCs. The receptor source for this set is a human donor with narcolepsy.

J is TRBJ1-3 and V is TRBV18; TRBD1 aligns across 10 bases. V shed 5 bases and J 2 bases; nucleotides not matched to a gene: 3. This CDR3 is 15 amino acids long. Germline V gene lookup returns CDR1 KGHSH and CDR2 LQKENI. CDR3 loop: CASSETGGPGNTIYF. The DNA for the CDR3 is TGTGCCAGCTCAGAGACAGGGGGCCCTGGAAACACCATATATTTT.

The chain carries TRBV30 and TRBJ1-1; maybe TRBD1 (6 bases). This CDR3 has 16 amino acids. Germline V CDR1 and CDR2: GTSNPN, SVGIG (reference sequence). V lost 0 bases and J lost 0, with 14 bases in between. The CDR3 sequence is CAWSVWGGRMNTEAFF. The CDR3 DNA reads TGTGCCTGGAGTGTATGGGGGGGCCGGATGAACACTGAAGCTTTCTTT.

This clone was picked up a small number of times. The gene calls are TRBV5-1 and TRBJ2-1; TRBD1 matches 7 bases. The CDR3 has 15 amino acids. J was trimmed by 7 bases and V by 1 base; bases with no gene match: 8. In germline, CDR1 is SGHRS, CDR2 YFSETQ. CDR3 DNA sequence: TGCGCCAGCAGCTTGCAAGGGGGCTTCGTAAATGAGCAGTTCTTC. Protein product: CASSLQGGFVNEQFF. Variable domain in full (rest from reference TRBV5-1 and TRBJ2-1): KAGVTQTPRYLIKTRGQQVTLSCSPISGHRSVSWYQQTPGQGLQFLFEYFSETQRNKGNFPGRFSGRQFSNSRSEMNVSTLELGDSALYLCASSLQGGFVNEQFFGPGTRLTVL.

The chain is built from TRBV15 and TRBJ1-6, with 8 nucleotides matching TRBD1. From germline, CDR1 is LNHNV and CDR2 YYDKDF (reference sequence). With V trimmed by 2 bases and J by 7 bases, 7 bases remained unmatched. The CDR3 runs to 16 residues. CDR3 in DNA: TGTGCCACCAGCAGACCGACAGGGGTACTGAATTCACCCCTCCACTTT. The encoded protein is CATSRPTGVLNSPLHF.

The chain has TRBV25-1 and TRBJ2-5, with 7 bases fitting TRBD1. Judging by the DNA end, TRBJ2-7 fits better; the J call may be wrong. The CDR3 is 14 residues long. Germline CDR1 is MGHDK and CDR2 is SYGVNS. CDR3 amino acids: CASSESGRGYEQYF. The CDR3 nucleotides are TGTGCCAGCAGTGAATCTGGCAGGGGGTACGAGCAGTACTTC.

The genes are TRBV5-4 and TRBJ1-2; D may be TRBD1 (5 bases). Germline V lookup: CDR1 SGHNT, CDR2 YYREEE (reference sequence). The CDR3 spans 16 residues. Trimming removed 3 bases from V and 8 bases from J, with 23 bases in between. As DNA, the CDR3 is TGTGCCAGCAGCTCCCCGGGGGGAGGTCCCGGCGAGGGCTACACCTTC. Translated, it gives CASSSPGGGPGEGYTF.

The V and J genes are TRBV6-5 and TRBJ1-6; 8 bases fit TRBD1. The CDR3 is 15 amino acids. The V gene end was trimmed by 4 bases and the J gene end by 5 bases; junction bases not matched to a gene: 4. Germline-derived CDR1 and CDR2 are MNHEY and SVGAGI. In DNA, the CDR3 is TGTGCCAGCAGTTCGGACAGGGCTAATAATTCACCCCTCCACTTT. Protein: CASSSDRANNSPLHF.

The chain couples TRBV29-1 to TRBJ1-2; unclear D gene. Germline V lookup: CDR1 SQVTM, CDR2 ANQGSEA. V was shortened by 3 bases and J by 7 bases, with 9 bases between the two germline ends. There are 11 residues in the CDR3. CDR3 amino acids: CSVDGSGGYTF. CDR3 DNA sequence: TGCAGCGTTGATGGAAGCGGTGGCTACACCTTC.

V usage is TRBV27 and J usage is TRBJ2-7; no firm D call. Germline V gene lookup returns CDR1 MNHEY and CDR2 SMNVEV (reference sequence). The CDR3 is 13 amino acids. The V end was cut by 4 bases, the J end by 2 bases, with 9 bases between. CDR3 region: CASSWSTAYEQYF. The CDR3 bases are TGTGCCAGCAGTTGGAGCACTGCCTACGAGCAGTACTTC.

CDR3 sequence reads: CASSIRGAGRSYEQYF. The CDR3 nucleotides read TGTGCCAGTAGTATCCGGGGTGCAGGCCGCTCCTACGAGCAGTACTTC. The chain joins TRBV19 to TRBJ2-7; possibly TRBD2 for D (5 bases). CDR1 and CDR2 from the germline V gene are LNHDA and SQIVND (reference sequence). This CDR3 is built from 16 residues. V dropped 3 bases and J dropped 0 bases, with 15 bases sitting between them.

This chain's CDR3 is CASSMGTGTGTEAFF. CDR3 nucleotide sequence: TGTGCCAGTAGTATGGGGACAGGTACCGGCACTGAAGCTTTCTTT. This chain connects TRBV19 to TRBJ1-1; 8 bases are shared with TRBD1. The CDR3 extends over 15 amino acids. J was trimmed by 4 bases and V by 3 bases; bases with no gene match: 7. Germline CDR1 reads LNHDA; CDR2 reads SQIVND (reference sequence). The full variable domain, in which reference TRBV19 and TRBJ1-1 provide the parts outside the CDR3, is DGGITQSPKYLFRKEGQNVTLSCEQNLNHDAMYWYRQDPGQGLRLIYYSQIVNDFQKGDIAEGYSVSREKKESFPLTVTSAQKNPTAFYLCASSMGTGTGTEAFFGQGTRLTVV.

This clone was seen a handful of times. The rearrangement uses TRBV19 and TRBJ1-5; D possibly corresponds to TRBD1 (5 bases). This CDR3 is 13 amino acids long. In germline, CDR1 is LNHDA, CDR2 SQIVND (reference sequence). With 1 base removed from V and 5 bases from J, the gap between germline ends came to 6 bases. As DNA, the CDR3 is TGTGCCAGTAGTATAGTAGGGGATCAGCCCCAGCATTTT. Translation gives CASSIVGDQPQHF. The full variable domain, in which reference TRBV19 and TRBJ1-5 provide the parts outside the CDR3, is DGGITQSPKYLFRKEGQNVTLSCEQNLNHDAMYWYRQDPGQGLRLIYYSQIVNDFQKGDIAEGYSVSREKKESFPLTVTSAQKNPTAFYLCASSIVGDQPQHFGDGTRLSIL.

In this sample, this clone turned up a few times. This CDR3 is also generated by other DNA sequences in the sample. V usage is TRBV7-9 and J usage is TRBJ1-1, with TRBD1 matching 9 bases. From germline, CDR1 is SEHNR and CDR2 FQNEAQ (reference sequence). After removal of 5 bases from V and 0 bases from J, the junction contained 4 bases not matched to a gene. There are 15 residues in the CDR3. DNA for the CDR3: TGTGCCAGCAGCCTCGGACAGGGGATGAACACTGAAGCTTTCTTT. Amino acid sequence: CASSLGQGMNTEAFF.

This chain connects TRBV7-2 to TRBJ2-1; D is unresolved. The CDR3 covers 16 residues. Trimming pared 1 base from V and 1 base from J, leaving 11 bases between. From germline, CDR1 is SGHTA and CDR2 FQGNSA. CDR3 sequence (DNA): TGTGCCAGCAGCTTAGAGTCTAGTATGTCCTACAATGAGCAGTTCTTC. Protein sequence: CASSLESSMSYNEQFF. Using reference TRBV7-2 and TRBJ2-1 for the parts outside the CDR3, the full variable domain is GAGVSQSPSNKVTEKGKDVELRCDPISGHTALYWYRQSLGQGLEFLIYFQGNSAPDKSGLPSDRFSAERTGGSVSTLTIQRTQQEDSAVYLCASSLESSMSYNEQFFGPGTRLTVL.